The present TCR beta chain was sequenced within a study of shared T cell receptors in the human thymus. This CDR3 spans 15 amino acids. Germline CDR1 reads LGHNA; CDR2 reads YSLEER. V lost 0 bases to trimming and J lost 5 bases; unmatched junction nucleotides: 7. The data were produced by immunoSEQ multiplex PCR, yet TCRdb's version contains in-frame clones alone and is incomplete. The sample has approximately 660,000 clones, around nine tenths seen once. The same data also contributed to another study, on human thymus T cells.

The J gene is TRBJ2-7, the V gene TRBV4-3, with 7 bases matching TRBD1. The receptor's source is a boy in the first two years of life with a congenital heart defect. Sequenced material: thymocytes. The CDR3 sequence: CASSQEVTGVDEQYF. DNA for the CDR3: TGCGCCAGCAGCCAAGAAGTTACAGGGGTGGACGAGCAGTACTTC.